A selection of T cell receptor beta chains follows, all from one sample in a study. TCRdb fed the 5' RACE reads into MiXCR, producing one record per CDR3 protein. The sample has 20,000 to 25,000 distinct CDR3 sequences; around 30% are singletons. Material for sequencing was tumor-infiltrating naive CD4+ T cells sorted from the breast tumor. All receptors derive from a female donor with breast cancer. The CDR3 runs from the conserved cysteine through the conserved F or W. The D gene is left open where the match is weak. Where a row states a size, it is once, few, many or the class of an expanded clone; other rows omit it.

len,d_gene,v_gene,j_gene,abundance,CDR3aa,CDR3nt
14,.,TRBV27,TRBJ2-7,many,CASSLASGSYEQYF,TGTGCCAGCAGTTTAGCCAGCGGATCCTACGAGCAGTACTTC
15,TRBD2,TRBV20-1,TRBJ2-1,.,CSAPISGSRYNEQFF,TGCAGTGCTCCTATTAGCGGGAGTCGGTACAATGAGCAGTTCTTC
15,.,TRBV4-1,TRBJ2-2,many,CASSLLGPPGGELFF,TGCGCCAGCAGCCTTTTGGGACCCCCCGGCGGGGAGCTGTTTTTT
12,.,TRBV4-1,TRBJ2-7,few,CASRDSRGEQYF,TGCGCCAGCAGGGACTCGAGGGGCGAGCAGTACTTC
15,.,TRBV6-5,TRBJ1-6,few,CASSLNRAYNSPLHF,TGTGCCAGCAGCTTAAACAGAGCCTATAATTCACCCCTCCACTTT
15,TRBD1,TRBV5-1,TRBJ1-4,medium-sized,CASSPRDRGGEKLFF,TGCGCCAGCAGCCCCCGGGACAGGGGTGGTGAAAAACTGTTTTTT
14,.,TRBV20-1,TRBJ1-2,few,CSASHSTGYSGYTF,TGCAGTGCTAGCCACTCGACAGGTTATAGTGGCTACACCTTC
16,TRBD1,TRBV24-1,TRBJ2-1,once,CATSGTGGTARNEQFF,TGTGCCACCAGTGGTACAGGGGGAACTGCTAGGAATGAGCAGTTCTTC
13,TRBD1,TRBV7-9,TRBJ2-1,many,CASSPTTGNEQFF,TGTGCCAGCAGCCCCACGACAGGGAACGAGCAGTTCTTC
13,.,TRBV6-5,TRBJ1-1,few,CASSNRMNTEAFF,TGTGCCAGCAGTAACAGGATGAACACTGAAGCTTTCTTT
20,TRBD1,TRBV12-3/TRBV12-4,TRBJ1-5,.,CASSLERDRGGGYGNQPQHF,TGTGCCAGCAGTTTAGAAAGGGACAGGGGAGGAGGATATGGCAATCAGCCCCAGCATTTT
15,TRBD1,TRBV12-3/TRBV12-4,TRBJ1-4,.,CASRSTGTGSEKLFF,TGTGCCAGCAGGTCCACCGGGACAGGGAGCGAAAAACTGTTTTTT
13,.,TRBV7-6,TRBJ2-3,.,CASSLILTDTQYF,TGTGCCAGCAGCTTAATCTTGACTGATACGCAGTATTTT
13,.,TRBV6-5,TRBJ1-5,few,CASRTGRDQPQHF,TGTGCCAGCAGGACAGGACGCGATCAGCCCCAGCATTTT
13,.,TRBV7-9,TRBJ2-1,few,CASSFPELNEQFF,TGTGCCAGCAGCTTCCCGGAGCTAAATGAGCAGTTCTTC
15,.,TRBV29-1,TRBJ1-1,many,CSVEGQGAGNTEAFF,TGCAGCGTTGAAGGTCAAGGGGCCGGGAACACTGAAGCTTTCTTT
20,TRBD1,TRBV4-1,TRBJ2-2,.,CASSGASSQGQGANTGELFF,TGCGCCAGCAGCGGCGCCAGCAGCCAAGGACAGGGGGCAAACACCGGGGAGCTGTTTTTT
12,.,TRBV4-2,TRBJ2-1,medium-sized,CASSQADGEQFF,TGTGCCAGCAGCCAAGCGGACGGTGAGCAGTTCTTC
13,.,TRBV6-1,TRBJ2-7,.,CASSEGGRYEQYF,TGTGCCAGCAGTGAGGGGGGGCGCTACGAGCAGTACTTC
15,.,TRBV20-1,TRBJ2-7,medium-sized,CSASPPGLGGNEQYF,TGCAGTGCTAGCCCCCCCGGGCTTGGCGGGAACGAGCAGTACTTC
15,.,TRBV4-1,TRBJ1-1,many,CASSQVFRPNTEAFF,TGCGCCAGCAGCCAAGTTTTTCGGCCGAACACTGAAGCTTTCTTT
14,.,TRBV5-1,TRBJ2-3,.,CASSFELSTDTQYF,TGCGCCAGCAGCTTCGAGCTTAGTACAGATACGCAGTATTTT
15,TRBD2,TRBV15,TRBJ2-1,.,CTTSGQYLAEGEQFF,TGTACCACCAGCGGACAATACCTAGCGGAGGGTGAGCAGTTCTTT
12,.,TRBV5-1,TRBJ1-1,many,CASSLPGTEAFF,TGCGCCAGCAGCTTGCCGGGGACTGAAGCTTTCTTT
13,TRBD1,TRBV24-1,TRBJ1-1,many,CATRGQGETEAFF,TGTGCCACCAGGGGACAGGGAGAGACTGAAGCTTTCTTT
14,TRBD1,TRBV27,TRBJ1-5,many,CASGGQGSNQPQHF,TGTGCCAGCGGGGGACAGGGTAGCAATCAGCCCCAGCATTTT
20,TRBD2,TRBV12-5,TRBJ2-1,few,CASGSYLTGLAGGGYNEQFF,TGTGCTAGTGGTAGCTACTTAACGGGACTAGCGGGAGGTGGCTACAATGAGCAGTTCTTC
14,TRBD1,TRBV7-6,TRBJ2-5,many,CASSSDRARETQYF,TGTGCCAGCAGCTCGGACAGGGCGAGGGAGACCCAGTACTTC
16,TRBD1,TRBV6-6,TRBJ2-7,many,CASRGQGAIRSYEQYF,TGTGCCAGCAGGGGACAGGGGGCCATACGGTCCTACGAGCAGTACTTC
13,.,TRBV4-1,TRBJ2-7,.,CASSQVITDEQYF,TGCGCCAGCAGCCAAGTTATAACAGACGAGCAGTACTTC
16,TRBD2,TRBV20-1,TRBJ2-1,many,CSARAVSGRAYNEQFF,TGCAGTGCTAGAGCGGTTAGCGGGAGGGCCTACAATGAGCAGTTCTTC
13,.,TRBV7-9,TRBJ2-5,many,CASSPLTGETQYF,TGTGCCAGCAGCCCCCTGACGGGGGAGACCCAGTACTTC
14,TRBD1,TRBV6-5,TRBJ1-2,medium-sized,CASSYEGARYGYTF,TGTGCCAGCAGTTACGAGGGGGCGCGCTATGGCTACACCTTC
14,.,TRBV6-5,TRBJ2-3,.,CASSYGIAIDTQYF,TGTGCCAGCAGTTACGGGATAGCAATAGATACGCAGTATTTT
15,.,TRBV6-5,TRBJ2-1,few,CASSTYILAYNEQFF,TGTGCCAGCAGTACCTACATACTTGCCTACAATGAGCAGTTCTTC
15,.,TRBV6-5,TRBJ1-6,many,CASSYAGQSNSPLHF,TGTGCCAGCAGTTACGCAGGACAGAGTAATTCACCCCTCCACTTT
14,.,TRBV5-5,TRBJ1-5,.,CASSLGISNQPQHF,TGTGCCAGCAGCTTGGGAATTAGCAATCAGCCCCAGCATTTT
16,TRBD2,TRBV7-9,TRBJ2-1,.,CASSKGLAGAYNEQFF,TGTGCCAGCAGCAAAGGACTAGCGGGGGCCTACAATGAGCAGTTCTTC
18,.,TRBV5-1,TRBJ1-6,medium-sized,CASSLKGPNRAYNSPLHF,TGCGCCAGCAGCTTGAAGGGACCTAACAGGGCCTATAATTCACCCCTCCACTTT
14,TRBD2,TRBV5-1,TRBJ2-2,.,CASSLSGVAGELFF,TGCGCCAGCAGCTTGAGCGGGGTGGCCGGGGAGCTGTTTTTT
13,TRBD1,TRBV5-1,TRBJ2-1,.,CASSGTGYNEQFF,TGCGCCAGCAGCGGGACAGGTTACAATGAGCAGTTCTTC
17,TRBD2,TRBV11-2,TRBJ2-1,.,CASSRTRGLARVNEQFF,TGTGCCAGCAGCCGAACGAGGGGACTAGCGAGAGTCAATGAGCAGTTCTTC
16,TRBD1,TRBV7-3,TRBJ2-2,few,CASSLTGQGLSGELFF,TGTGCCAGCAGCTTAACAGGACAGGGTCTGTCCGGGGAGCTGTTTTTT
15,TRBD1,TRBV6-5,TRBJ1-6,many,CASSPTTGGNSPLHF,TGTGCCAGCAGCCCGACCACAGGGGGAAATTCACCCCTCCACTTT
14,.,TRBV5-5,TRBJ1-2,.,CASSLALGGCGYTF,TGTGCGAGCAGCTTGGCCTTGGGGGGCTGTGGCTACACCTTC
17,.,TRBV12-3/TRBV12-4,TRBJ2-1,.,CASSLVGVLGDYNEQFF,TGTGCCAGCAGTTTAGTGGGGGTACTAGGGGACTACAATGAGCAGTTCTTC
13,.,TRBV11-3,TRBJ2-3,few,CASSPLGTDTQYF,TGTGCCAGCAGCCCCCTGGGAACAGATACGCAGTATTTT
13,.,TRBV11-2,TRBJ2-6,.,CASMRIGANVLTF,TGTGCCAGCATGAGGATAGGGGCCAACGTCCTGACTTTC
15,.,TRBV4-1,TRBJ2-4,medium-sized,CASSLLGLAKNIQYF,TGCGCCAGCAGCCTTCTAGGTCTAGCCAAAAACATTCAGTACTTC
13,.,TRBV12-3/TRBV12-4,TRBJ2-2,.,CASSFGAPGELFF,TGTGCCAGCAGTTTTGGGGCACCCGGGGAGCTGTTTTTT
16,.,TRBV5-1,TRBJ2-2,.,CASSSRGYKNTGELFF,TGCGCCAGCAGCTCGCGGGGCTACAAGAACACCGGGGAGCTGTTTTTT
14,.,TRBV6-5,TRBJ1-1,.,CASSPDSVNTEAFF,TGTGCCAGCAGTCCAGACAGCGTGAACACTGAAGCTTTCTTT
13,.,TRBV27,TRBJ2-1,.,CASRRGSGSEQFF,TGTGCCAGCAGAAGGGGGTCGGGTAGTGAGCAGTTCTTC
13,.,TRBV6-5,TRBJ1-1,many,CASSPSRGTEAFF,TGTGCCAGCAGCCCCTCCCGGGGCACTGAAGCTTTCTTT